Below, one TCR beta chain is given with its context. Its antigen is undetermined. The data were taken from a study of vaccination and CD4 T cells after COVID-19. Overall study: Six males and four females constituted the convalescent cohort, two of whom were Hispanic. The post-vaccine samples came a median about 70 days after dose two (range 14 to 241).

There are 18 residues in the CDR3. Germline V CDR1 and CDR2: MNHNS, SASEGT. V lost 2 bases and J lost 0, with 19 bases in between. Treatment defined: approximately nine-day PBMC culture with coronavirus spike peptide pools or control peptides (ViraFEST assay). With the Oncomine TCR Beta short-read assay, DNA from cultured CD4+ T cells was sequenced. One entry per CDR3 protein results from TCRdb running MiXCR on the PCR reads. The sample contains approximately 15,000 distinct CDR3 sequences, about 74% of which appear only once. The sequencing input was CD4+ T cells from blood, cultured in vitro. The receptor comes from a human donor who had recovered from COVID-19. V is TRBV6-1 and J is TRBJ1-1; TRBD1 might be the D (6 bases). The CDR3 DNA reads TGTGCCAGCAGTGAATCCTTAGGCAGGGGCCGAATGAACACTGAAGCTTTCTTT. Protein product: CASSESLGRGRMNTEAFF.